The 11 T cell receptor beta chains below all came from one sample that was sequenced in a study of T cells after yellow fever vaccination. Each CDR3 protein gets one entry after TCRdb re-called the 5' RACE reads with MiXCR. This repertoire shows approximately 610,000 distinct CDR3 sequences, roughly a sixth found once; its top ten account for around 16%. This sample comprised PBMCs, obtained more than 4 days after the first yellow fever vaccination. The receptors were sampled from a man between 18 and 29 years old who received the YFV17D yellow fever vaccine.

This chain joins TRBV6-1 and TRBJ2-7; 9 bases line up with TRBD1. This CDR3 is 18 amino acids long. Germline V lookup: CDR1 MNHNS, CDR2 SASEGT. V was clipped by 7 bases and J by 3 bases; unmatched bases: 19. The DNA for the CDR3 is TGTGCCAGCACTCCGGCCCCGGGGGCGGGACAGGGCTTCTACGAGCAGTACTTC. Amino acids: CASTPAPGAGQGFYEQYF.

The table lists this clonotype with a count of one. The chain has TRBV5-1 and TRBJ1-4, with D perhaps TRBD1 (6 bases). The V and J ends lost 5 bases and 8 bases respectively, with 16 bases between them. From germline, CDR1 is SGHRS and CDR2 YFSETQ. The CDR3 extends over 14 amino acids. CDR3 sequence: CASRIGQGNEKLFF. The CDR3 DNA reads TGCGCCAGCAGGATCGGGCAGGGGAACGAAAAACTGTTTTTT.

CDR3 residues: CASSQAGDGLEKLFF. As DNA, the CDR3 is TGCGCCAGCAGCCAAGCGGGTGACGGGCTTGAAAAACTGTTTTTT. The chain links TRBV4-3 to TRBJ1-4; D is ambiguous. Germline V lookup: CDR1 LGHNA, CDR2 YSLEER. The CDR3 spans 15 residues. With 1 base removed from V and 7 bases from J, the gap between germline ends came to 13 bases.

The rearrangement joins TRBV7-2 to TRBJ2-1; a weak D match, TRBD2 (7 bases). Germline values: CDR1 SGHTA, CDR2 FQGNSA. There are 15 residues in the CDR3. V lost 3 bases and J lost 3, with 12 bases in between. The CDR3 DNA is TGTGCCAGCAGCTTTGGGGGGGCTTACTACAATGAGCAGTTCTTC. Encoded protein: CASSFGGAYYNEQFF.

There are a few counts of this clonotype. The chain is built from TRBV5-1 and TRBJ2-2; 10 positions agree with TRBD1. V shed 4 bases and J 0 bases; nucleotides not matched to a gene: 9. The CDR3 is made up of 18 amino acids. Germline CDR1 is SGHRS and CDR2 is YFSETQ. This CDR3 reads CASSPEGDRGPNTGELFF. For the CDR3, the DNA is TGCGCCAGCAGCCCCGAAGGGGACAGGGGCCCGAACACCGGGGAGCTGTTTTTT.

The chain joins TRBV5-4 to TRBJ1-6, with D possibly being TRBD1 (5 bases). The CDR3 sequence is 15 residues long. Germline V CDR1 and CDR2: SGHNT, YYREEE (reference sequence). Trimming pared 0 bases from V and 9 bases from J, leaving 13 bases between. The chain's CDR3 is CASSLAAGEGSPLHF. The CDR3 nucleotides read TGTGCCAGCAGCTTGGCCGCGGGGGAGGGTTCACCCCTCCACTTT. Using reference TRBV5-4 and TRBJ1-6 for the parts outside the CDR3, the full variable domain is ETGVTQSPTHLIKTRGQQVTLRCSSQSGHNTVSWYQQALGQGPQFIFQYYREEENGRGNFPPRFSGLQFPNYSSELNVNALELDDSALYLCASSLAAGEGSPLHFGNGTRLTVT.

The chain employs TRBV20-1 and TRBJ1-2; D ambiguous. This CDR3 has 14 residues. Trimming left V 4 bases short and J 0 bases short, with 12 bases between. The germline V gene has CDR1 DFQATT and CDR2 SNEGSKA (reference sequence). The CDR3, as DNA: TGCAGTGCTACGGGCCAGGCATCTAACTATGGCTACACCTTC. As protein: CSATGQASNYGYTF.

The table lists this clonotype with a few counts. The chain employs TRBV12-1 and TRBJ2-1; the listed D gene, TRBD1, was not tested against the DNA. TRBV12-1 is a pseudogene locus. This CDR3 region has 16 residues. The CDR3 loop reads CASSLQGPGSYNEQFF. The CDR3 nucleotides are TGTGCCAGCAGCTTACAGGGGCCTGGGTCCTACAATGAGCAGTTCTTC.

The sample holds many counts of this clonotype. The V call is TRBV6-5, the J call TRBJ2-1, with TRBD1 matching 9 bases. The CDR3 sequence is 15 residues long. Trimming cost V 7 bases and J 9 bases; bases outside gene matches: 13. Germline V gives CDR1 MNHEY, CDR2 SVGAGI. The CDR3 coding sequence is TGTGCCAGCACTTCCCGCCCGACAGGGGGTTCTGAGCAGTTCTTC. It codes for CASTSRPTGGSEQFF.

This clonotype turned up a few times. The rearrangement joins TRBV7-2 to TRBJ2-3; no reliable D call. CDR3 length: 15 residues. Trimming cost V 1 base and J 2 bases, with 10 bases left between them. Germline assignment: CDR1 SGHTA and CDR2 FQGNSA. The CDR3 nucleotides read TGTGCCAGCAGCTTAGGGTCAGAATTCACAGATACGCAGTATTTT. It is translated as CASSLGSEFTDTQYF.

With respect to this clonotype: The junction departs from the called germline gene at one end, perhaps through a read error. The chain employs TRBV3-1 and TRBJ1-1, with D uncertain. This CDR3 comprises 18 residues. Germline assignment: CDR1 LGHDT and CDR2 YNNKEL (reference sequence). CDR3 sequence (DNA): TGTGCCACCAGCCAAGTTTTTAAGGTGACCGGACCGAACACTGAAGCTTTCTTT. This translates into CATSQVFKVTGPNTEAFF. The full variable domain, in which reference TRBV3-1 and TRBJ1-1 provide the parts outside the CDR3, is DTAVSQTPKYLVTQMGNDKSIKCEQNLGHDTMYWYKQDSKKFLKIMFSYNNKELIINETVPNRFSPKSPDKAHLNLHINSLELGDSAVYFCATSQVFKVTGPNTEAFFGQGTRLTVV.